These 14 T cell receptor beta chains came from one sample sequenced in a study of regulatory T cells in long-lasting Graves disease. The time point here: newly diagnosed GD, antithyroid drugs for less than 3 months. RNA from PBMCs was the source of the TCR library. With iRepertoire HTBI primers and Arm-PCR of CDR3 regions, TCR beta libraries were built. TCRdb passed the multiplex PCR reads through MiXCR, listing each CDR3 protein once. The repertoire holds around 240,000 distinct CDR3 sequences, with roughly 18% as singletons. The same data also went into a second study, on T cells in Graves' hyperthyroidism and ophthalmopathy.

Source: peripheral blood mononuclear cells (PBMCs), taken at new diagnosis, from a patient treated with antithyroid drugs. The receptors originated from a woman in her twenties or thirties with Graves disease.

This clonotype appeared a few times. This CDR3 is CASRQTGGPEKLFF. Written as DNA, the CDR3 is TGTGCCAGTAGACAGACAGGGGGGCCTGAAAAACTGTTTTTT. The chain recombines TRBV19 with TRBJ1-4; TRBD1 agrees at 9 bases. This CDR3 spans 14 amino acids. Germline values: CDR1 LNHDA, CDR2 SQIVND (reference sequence). The trim removed 6 bases at V and 7 bases at J, leaving 6 bases unmatched. Supplemented by reference TRBV19 and TRBJ1-4, the full variable domain reads DGGITQSPKYLFRKEGQNVTLSCEQNLNHDAMYWYRQDPGQGLRLIYYSQIVNDFQKGDIAEGYSVSREKKESFPLTVTSAQKNPTAFYLCASRQTGGPEKLFFGSGTQLSVL.

The sample holds many counts of this clonotype. This chain connects TRBV2 to TRBJ1-1; 8 bases map to TRBD1. The V segment lost 9 bases and the J segment 4 bases; nucleotides outside the gene matches: 7. CDR1 is SNHLY, CDR2 FYNNEI, per germline. The CDR3 sequence is 13 residues long. This CDR3 is CARIGQGSTEAFF. CDR3 DNA sequence: TGTGCCAGAATCGGACAGGGATCCACTGAAGCTTTCTTT.

The CDR3 DNA sequence: TGCAGCGTTGTGTGGGACACTGAATCTGGGGCCAACGTCCTGACTTTC. Translated: CSVVWDTESGANVLTF. The chain carries TRBV29-1 and TRBJ2-6, with D possibly being TRBD1 (6 bases). Looked up from germline, CDR1 is SQVTM and CDR2 is ANQGSEA. The V gene lost 4 bases and the J gene lost 1 base, with 14 bases spanning the gap. The CDR3 spans 16 residues.

This chain uses TRBV5-1 with TRBJ2-3, with D tentatively TRBD1 or TRBD2 (5 bases each). V lost 1 base to trimming and J lost 2 bases, with 14 bases between them. CDR1 and CDR2 from the germline V gene are SGHRS and YFSETQ. The CDR3 runs 16 residues. The CDR3 DNA reads as TGCGCCAGCAGCTTGTGGGGGTCGCTTAACACAGATACGCAGTATTTT. It codes for CASSLWGSLNTDTQYF.

This clonotype was counted many times. The chain links TRBV6-1 to TRBJ2-7, with 13 bases fitting TRBD2. With V trimmed by 8 bases and J by 3 bases, 16 bases remained unmatched. The germline V gene has CDR1 MNHNS and CDR2 SASEGT. The CDR3 loop spans 18 amino acids. Here the CDR3 reads CASPRTSGGPIHFYEQYF. CDR3 nucleotide sequence: TGTGCCAGCCCCCGGACTAGCGGGGGACCTATTCACTTCTACGAGCAGTACTTC.

This clonotype was picked up a small number of times. A much more abundant neighbour one base away suggests this may be a read error. The genes are TRBV7-2 and TRBJ2-3; maybe TRBD1 (5 bases). The V gene's germline CDR1 is SGHTA and CDR2 FQGNSA. Trimming removed 6 bases from V and 2 bases from J, with 15 bases in between. This CDR3 contains 15 residues. The CDR3 sequence is CASSLGHPTTDTQYF. CDR3 in DNA: TGTGCCAGCAGTTTGGGGCACCCCACCACAGATACGCAGTATTTT.

This clonotype was detected a few times. As DNA, the CDR3 is TGTGCCAGCAGTTTGTACGGAAAAACCAATGAGCAGTTCTTC. This translates into CASSLYGKTNEQFF. The gene calls are TRBV6-2 or TRBV6-3 and TRBJ2-1, with D uncertain. V was pared by 4 bases and J by 6 bases, with 13 bases between. The CDR3 is 14 residues long. The germline V gene encodes CDR1 MNHEY and CDR2 SVGEGT.

J is TRBJ1-1 and V is TRBV10-3; the D gene is possibly TRBD1 (5 bases). CDR1 is ENHRY and CDR2 is SYGVKD in the germline V gene. The CDR3 extends over 12 amino acids. V lost 3 bases and J lost 5, with 7 bases in between. CDR3 loop: CAISDGATEAFF. The CDR3 DNA follows: TGTGCCATCAGTGACGGGGCGACTGAAGCTTTCTTT.

The sample holds a few counts of this clonotype. J is TRBJ2-3 and V is TRBV19; 14 positions match TRBD2. CDR1 is LNHDA and CDR2 is SQIVND in the germline V gene (reference sequence). The CDR3 has 19 residues. Unmatched junction bases numbered 12, after V lost 0 bases and J lost 7 bases. The CDR3 DNA sequence: TGTGCCAGTAGTATAGATCTTGGACTAGCGGGGGGCCGCCGGAATACGCAGTATTTT. This sequence encodes CASSIDLGLAGGRRNTQYF.

This clonotype was seen a handful of times. The rearrangement uses TRBV6-2 or TRBV6-3 and TRBJ2-5, with D perhaps TRBD2 (5 bases). This CDR3 region has 16 residues. The germline gives CDR1 MNHEY, CDR2 SVGEGT. V was pared by 5 bases and J by 4 bases, with 20 bases between. The CDR3 sequence is CASSEAASEWVETQYF. The DNA for the CDR3 is TGTGCCAGCAGTGAAGCGGCAAGCGAATGGGTAGAGACCCAGTACTTC.

Comments on this clonotype: A far larger clone lies a single base away; this is likely a read error. The CDR3 DNA is TGTGCCAGCAGCTTCGCCGGGACGGACAGGCTGTTTTTT. Amino acids: CASSFAGTDRLFF. The chain is built from TRBV7-9 and TRBJ2-2; TRBD1 is a possible D gene (6 bases). The CDR3 loop spans 13 amino acids. CDR1 and CDR2 from the germline V gene are SEHNR and FQNEAQ (reference sequence). The V gene lost 3 bases and the J gene lost 13 bases, with 15 bases spanning the gap.

Concerning this clonotype itself: A far larger clone is a single base away, which makes a read error likely. The chain has TRBV12-3 or TRBV12-4 and TRBJ2-5, with no clear D. The CDR3 contains 13 residues. CDR3 nucleotide sequence: TGTGCCAGCAGTTCCCACGCCGGCAATGAGCAGTCCTTC. Residues: CASSSHAGNEQSF.

This clonotype has at least ten counts. This chain links TRBV7-2 with TRBJ1-2; weak D call: TRBD1 (5 bases). V shed 1 base and J shed 4 bases, with 10 bases lying between them. The CDR3 covers 14 residues. The germline gives CDR1 SGHTA, CDR2 FQGNSA. The CDR3 bases are TGTGCCAGCAGCTTAGAGAGGGGCCCCTATGGCTACACCTTC. This sequence encodes CASSLERGPYGYTF.

This clonotype has ten or more counts. V usage is TRBV20-1 and J usage is TRBJ2-3, with 8 bases matching TRBD1. V was pared by 5 bases and J by 0 bases, with 4 bases of the junction left unmatched. The CDR3 covers 14 residues. Germline CDR1 and CDR2: DFQATT and SNEGSKA (reference sequence). CDR3 amino acids: CSADTGGSTDTQYF. The CDR3 nucleotides read TGCAGTGCTGATACAGGGGGAAGCACAGATACGCAGTATTTT.